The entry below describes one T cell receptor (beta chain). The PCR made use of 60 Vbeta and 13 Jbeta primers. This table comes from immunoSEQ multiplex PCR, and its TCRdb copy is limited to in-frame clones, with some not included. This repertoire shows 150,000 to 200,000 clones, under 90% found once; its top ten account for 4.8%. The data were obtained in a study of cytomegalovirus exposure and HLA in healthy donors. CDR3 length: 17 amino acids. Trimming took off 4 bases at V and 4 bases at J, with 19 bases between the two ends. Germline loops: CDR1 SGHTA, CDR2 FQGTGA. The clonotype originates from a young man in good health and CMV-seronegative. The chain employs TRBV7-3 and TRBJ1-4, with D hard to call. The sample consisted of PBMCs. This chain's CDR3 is CASSYPREPPDNEKLFF. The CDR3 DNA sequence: TGTGCCAGCAGCTACCCCCGTGAGCCACCCGATAATGAAAAACTGTTTTTT.